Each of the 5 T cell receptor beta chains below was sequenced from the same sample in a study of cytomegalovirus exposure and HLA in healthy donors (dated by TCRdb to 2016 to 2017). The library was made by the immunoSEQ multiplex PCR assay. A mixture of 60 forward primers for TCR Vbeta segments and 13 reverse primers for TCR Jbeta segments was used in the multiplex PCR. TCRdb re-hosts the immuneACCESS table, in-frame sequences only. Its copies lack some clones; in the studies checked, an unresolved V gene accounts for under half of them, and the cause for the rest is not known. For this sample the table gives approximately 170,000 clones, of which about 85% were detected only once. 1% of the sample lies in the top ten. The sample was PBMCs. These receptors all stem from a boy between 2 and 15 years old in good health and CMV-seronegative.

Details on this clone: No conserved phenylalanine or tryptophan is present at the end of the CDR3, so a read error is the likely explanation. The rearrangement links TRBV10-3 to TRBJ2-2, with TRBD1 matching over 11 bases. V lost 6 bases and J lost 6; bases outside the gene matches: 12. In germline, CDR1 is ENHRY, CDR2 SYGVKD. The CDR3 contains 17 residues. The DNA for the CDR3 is TGTGCCATCAGGGCCGCCGGGACAGGGGGGCAAGCCGGGGAGCTGTTTCTT. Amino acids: CAIRAAGTGGQAGELFL.

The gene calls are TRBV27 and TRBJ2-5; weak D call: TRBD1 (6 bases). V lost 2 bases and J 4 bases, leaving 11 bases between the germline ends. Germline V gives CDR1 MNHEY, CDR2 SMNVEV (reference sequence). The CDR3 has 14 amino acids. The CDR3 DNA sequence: TGTGCCAGCAGTTTAGTCGAAGGGGGAGAGACCCAGTACTTC. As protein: CASSLVEGGETQYF.

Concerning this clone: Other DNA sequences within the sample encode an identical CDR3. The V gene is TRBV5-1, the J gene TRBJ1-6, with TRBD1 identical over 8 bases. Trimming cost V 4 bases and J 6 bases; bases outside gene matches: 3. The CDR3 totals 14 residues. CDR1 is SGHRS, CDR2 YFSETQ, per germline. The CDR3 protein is CASSLDRGNSPLHF. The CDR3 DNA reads TGCGCCAGCAGCCTCGACAGGGGTAATTCACCCCTCCACTTT.

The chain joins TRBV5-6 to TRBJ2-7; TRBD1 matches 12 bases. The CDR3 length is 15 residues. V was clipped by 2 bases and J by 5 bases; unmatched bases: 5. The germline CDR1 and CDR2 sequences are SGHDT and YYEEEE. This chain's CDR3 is CASSFRDRGQDEQYF. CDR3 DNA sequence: TGTGCCAGCAGCTTTAGGGACAGGGGGCAGGACGAGCAGTACTTC.

The CDR3 bases are TGTGCCAGTATCCCCATGCAGGGGGCTGACCAGCCCCAGCATTTT. Amino acid sequence: CASIPMQGADQPQHF. This chain connects TRBV19 to TRBJ1-5; 8 nucleotides line up with TRBD1. CDR3 length: 15 residues. V lost 7 bases to trimming and J lost 7 bases; unmatched junction nucleotides: 12. The germline V gene encodes CDR1 LNHDA and CDR2 SQIVND (reference sequence).